Below, one T cell receptor (beta chain) is given with its context. Germline values: CDR1 SEHNR, CDR2 FQNEAQ (reference sequence). V gave up 3 bases and J gave up 8 bases; unmatched junction bases: 10. The CDR3 covers 16 residues. The source of the sample is a study of shared T cell receptors in the human thymus. The protocol was immunoSEQ multiplex PCR, while the TCRdb copy is restricted to in-frame clones and leaves out a portion. The repertoire holds about 660,000 clones, with approximately 88% as singletons. The same specimen was also included in a second study, on human thymus T cells. That study adds: Donation came from healthy Finnish infants having corrective surgery for congenital heart defects.

The clonotype originates from a boy less than two years old with a congenital heart defect. The material sequenced was thymocytes. V and J are TRBV7-9 and TRBJ2-1, with TRBD2 matching over 10 bases. In DNA, the CDR3 is TGTGCCAGCAGCTTTGGAAGCGGGAGGGGCGGATATGAGCAGTTCTTC. Translating it yields CASSFGSGRGGYEQFF.